The 31 T cell receptor beta chains presented below share a single source sample, sequenced in a study of blood T cell repertoires in COVID-19. Sequencing used immunoSEQ multiplex PCR; TCRdb keeps in-frame clones, though not all of them. The profile shows roughly 49,000 clones, 75% to 85% of them singletons. Sequencing used peripheral blood. The receptor source for this set is a middle-aged man with acute or convalescent COVID-19.

CDR3 nucleotide sequence: TGTGCCAGCAGGGGGACACCTCGTAGCAACGTCCTGACTTTC. This codes for CASRGTPRSNVLTF. The gene calls are TRBV9 and TRBJ2-6; D possibly corresponds to TRBD1 (6 bases). Germline V lookup: CDR1 SGDLS, CDR2 YYNGEE. The CDR3 covers 14 residues. V lost 5 bases to trimming and J lost 9 bases, with 15 bases between them.

The CDR3: CASSFRTEKNYGYTF. The CDR3, as DNA: TGTGCCAGCAGTTTTAGGACAGAGAAGAACTATGGCTACACCTTC. The chain links TRBV6-5 to TRBJ1-2; D may be TRBD1 (6 bases). Germline lookup yields CDR1 MNHEY and CDR2 SVGAGI. The CDR3 consists of 15 residues. With 4 bases removed from V and 2 bases from J, the gap between germline ends came to 14 bases.

This clone has just a few counts. This rearrangement joins TRBV18 to TRBJ2-2; D might be TRBD2 (6 bases). V was shortened by 2 bases and J by 8 bases, with 24 bases between the two germline ends. CDR3 length: 18 amino acids. From germline, CDR1 is KGHSH and CDR2 LQKENI. The CDR3 bases are TGTGCCAGCTCACCAATTAGTGTCGGAGGGTCCCTATCGGGGGAGCTGTTTTTT. It encodes CASSPISVGGSLSGELFF.

The genes are TRBV27 and TRBJ1-3, with D perhaps matching TRBD1 (5 bases). Trimming cost V 5 bases and J 4 bases, with 12 bases left between them. Germline V gene lookup returns CDR1 MNHEY and CDR2 SMNVEV (reference sequence). The CDR3 has 14 residues. Here the CDR3 reads CASSSPGKGNTIYF. The CDR3 DNA sequence: TGTGCCAGCAGTAGTCCAGGGAAAGGAAACACCATATATTTT.

This chain connects TRBV6-6 to TRBJ1-2, with TRBD1 matching 9 bases. Germline V CDR1 and CDR2: MNHNY, SVGAGI (reference sequence). Trimming took 6 bases from V and 2 from J; bases not matched to a gene: 7. This CDR3 has 15 amino acids. The CDR3 spells CASSLTGGGNYGYTF. CDR3 bases: TGTGCCAGCAGCCTTACAGGGGGCGGGAACTATGGCTACACCTTC.

This clone came up a few times. The chain combines TRBV28 with TRBJ2-1, with 14 positions matching TRBD2. Per the germline V gene, CDR1 is MDHEN and CDR2 is SYDVKM. Trimming took 6 bases from V and 6 from J; bases not matched to a gene: 4. This CDR3 spans 15 amino acids. CDR3 protein: CASRGGLAGANEQFF. In nucleotides, the CDR3 is TGTGCCAGCAGGGGGGGACTAGCGGGAGCCAATGAGCAGTTCTTC.

The chain uses TRBV14 and TRBJ1-1; 9 bases are a match to TRBD1. The CDR3 covers 13 residues. V shed 4 bases, J shed 4 bases, and the junction held 1 base outside the gene matches. The germline V gene has CDR1 SGHDN and CDR2 FVKESK. CDR3 DNA sequence: TGTGCCAGCAGCCGGGACAGGGCCACTGAAGCTTTCTTT. Translation: CASSRDRATEAFF.

This chain connects TRBV11-3 to TRBJ2-7; 7 bases line up with TRBD1. Germline CDR1 and CDR2: SGHNT and YENEEA. With V trimmed by 5 bases and J by 0 bases, 4 bases remained unmatched. The CDR3 has 14 residues. CDR3 amino acids: CASSPTGLSYEQYF. The CDR3, as DNA: TGTGCCAGCAGCCCGACAGGGCTCTCCTACGAGCAGTACTTC.

V and J are TRBV19 and TRBJ2-5; D uncertain. This CDR3 region has 13 residues. Trimming cost V 4 bases and J 2 bases, with 8 bases left between them. Germline CDR1 LNHDA, CDR2 SQIVND (reference sequence). The DNA for the CDR3 is TGTGCCAGTAGTAGGGCAGATCAAGAGACCCAGTACTTC. This translates into CASSRADQETQYF.

Note on this clone: Other DNA variants within this sample encode the same CDR3. The V call is TRBV12-3 or TRBV12-4, the J call TRBJ2-7; D ambiguous. The CDR3 totals 11 residues. V lost 5 bases, J lost 6 bases, and 8 bases lay in between. The CDR3 sequence: CASSLRSEQYF. The CDR3 DNA is TGTGCCAGCAGTCTCAGATCCGAGCAGTACTTC.

The V and J genes are TRBV18 and TRBJ1-1, with 7 bases matching TRBD1. The CDR3 sequence is 15 residues long. V shed 2 bases and J 4 bases; nucleotides not matched to a gene: 7. Germline V lookup: CDR1 KGHSH, CDR2 LQKENI. Written as DNA, the CDR3 is TGTGCCAGCTCACCAATCGACAGGGCGGGCACTGAAGCTTTCTTT. It translates to CASSPIDRAGTEAFF. The entire variable domain, with the rest obtained from reference TRBV18 and TRBJ1-1, is as follows: NAGVMQNPRHLVRRRGQEARLRCSPMKGHSHVYWYRQLPEEGLKFMVYLQKENIIDESGMPKERFSAEFPKEGPSILRIQQVVRGDSAAYFCASSPIDRAGTEAFFGQGTRLTVV.

The rearrangement uses TRBV2 and TRBJ1-6; 7 nucleotides line up with TRBD1. V dropped 2 bases and J dropped 10; count of bases not matched to a gene: 20. The CDR3 runs 19 residues. Germline V lookup: CDR1 SNHLY, CDR2 FYNNEI. CDR3 in DNA: TGTGCCAGCAGTGAACACGGACAGGCCATCGTTATGTACTACTCACCCCTCCACTTT. This sequence encodes CASSEHGQAIVMYYSPLHF.

The chain carries TRBV5-1 and TRBJ2-2, with D possibly being TRBD2 (6 bases). The germline V and J ends were trimmed by 0 bases and 6 bases, with 15 bases remaining between them. This CDR3 is 16 amino acids long. The germline V gene has CDR1 SGHRS and CDR2 YFSETQ. In DNA form, the CDR3 reads TGCGCCAGCAGCTTGGTCGGAGGGGTAATTCCCGGGGAGCTGTTTTTT. Its protein product is CASSLVGGVIPGELFF.

There are a few counts of this clone. The chain links TRBV19 to TRBJ2-3; possible D gene TRBD2, 5 bases. Germline V gene sequence: CDR1 LNHDA, CDR2 SQIVND (reference sequence). V lost 2 bases and J lost 6, with 15 bases in between. The CDR3 sequence is 15 residues long. CDR3 DNA sequence: TGTGCCAGTAGTATACTCGGGAATGCGCTGGATACGCAGTATTTT. Residues: CASSILGNALDTQYF.

This chain connects TRBV12-5 to TRBJ2-2; D is unclear. V was cut by 7 bases and J by 0 bases, with 21 bases left in between. The CDR3 has 18 amino acids. Germline CDR1 reads LGHNT; CDR2 reads FRNRAP. The CDR3 region is CASAGYSPVDANTGELFF. CDR3 DNA: TGTGCTAGTGCCGGATACAGTCCCGTAGACGCGAACACCGGGGAGCTGTTTTTT.

The CDR3 loop reads CASRGSGTGTSPLHF. CDR3 nucleotide sequence: TGTGCCAGCAGGGGGTCCGGGACAGGGACTTCACCCCTCCACTTT. The chain carries TRBV6-5 and TRBJ1-6; TRBD1 matches at 9 bases. J lost 9 bases, V lost 6 bases, and 9 bases had no gene match. Germline loops: CDR1 MNHEY, CDR2 SVGAGI. The CDR3 has 15 residues.

In its sample, this clone was seen once. The chain is built from TRBV21-1 and TRBJ1-5; TRBD1, as called in the table, went unchecked against the DNA. TRBV21-1 is classified as a pseudogene. The CDR3 contains 15 residues. CDR3 region: CASSVYRDPEQPQHF. CDR3 nucleotide sequence: TGTGCCAGCAGCGTATACAGGGATCCAGAGCAGCCCCAGCATTTT.

The chain is built from TRBV6-5 and TRBJ1-1; D perhaps matches TRBD1 (5 bases). Deletions cut 4 bases from V and 4 bases from J, with 13 bases between. The CDR3 has 14 residues. CDR1 and CDR2 from the germline V gene are MNHEY and SVGAGI. The CDR3 reads CASSFTGWSTEAFF. CDR3 nucleotides: TGTGCCAGCAGTTTTACAGGTTGGAGCACTGAAGCTTTCTTT.

In DNA form, the CDR3 reads TGTGCCAGCAGCCAAGATCGGGCAGGGGCCGGCTACACCTTC. Encoded protein: CASSQDRAGAGYTF. The J gene is TRBJ1-2, the V gene TRBV3-1 (or the pseudogene TRBV3-2); maybe TRBD1 (6 bases). Trimming took 0 bases from V and 8 from J, leaving 13 bases between them. CDR1 is LGHDT, CDR2 YNNKEL, per germline (reference sequence). This CDR3 has 14 residues.

The chain recombines TRBV18 with TRBJ1-1; a weak D match, TRBD1 (5 bases). Trimming left V 3 bases short and J 0 bases short, with 17 bases between. The CDR3 totals 17 residues. The V gene's germline CDR1 is KGHSH and CDR2 LQKENI. The CDR3 region is CASSPTQIRGMNTEAFF. CDR3 sequence (DNA): TGTGCCAGCTCACCCACTCAAATAAGGGGAATGAACACTGAAGCTTTCTTT.

This clone has just one count. This chain uses TRBV3-1 (or the pseudogene TRBV3-2) with TRBJ2-1, with 9 bases aligning to TRBD2. The trim removed 0 bases at V and 8 bases at J, leaving 11 bases unmatched. This CDR3 comprises 17 residues. Germline CDR1 and CDR2: LGHDT and YNNKEL (reference sequence). CDR3 DNA: TGTGCCAGCAGCCAAGAGGTTAGCGGGGGCCGGGGCGATGAGCAGTTCTTC. It codes for CASSQEVSGGRGDEQFF.

The V and J genes are TRBV21-1 and TRBJ1-1; the table's D call, TRBD1, was not checked against the DNA. TRBV21-1 is a known pseudogene. The length of the CDR3 is 13 residues. In DNA form, the CDR3 reads TGTGCCCCTAAGGGGCAGTCGGTCGCTGAAGCTTTCTTT. It specifies CAPKGQSVAEAFF.

J is TRBJ2-7 and V is TRBV7-9; 7 bases match TRBD1. Trimming at V came to 5 bases and at J to 4 bases, leaving 8 bases not matched to a gene. The CDR3 sequence is 14 residues long. Germline CDR1 reads SEHNR; CDR2 reads FQNEAQ (reference sequence). The CDR3 spells CASSDRDRQYEQYF. CDR3 in DNA: TGTGCCAGCAGCGACCGGGACAGACAGTACGAGCAGTACTTC. Full variable domain (outside the CDR3, taken from reference TRBV7-9 and TRBJ2-7): DTGVSQNPRHKITKRGQNVTFRCDPISEHNRLYWYRQTLGQGPEFLTYFQNEAQLEKSRLLSDRFSAERPKGSFSTLEIQRTEQGDSAMYLCASSDRDRQYEQYFGPGTRLTVT.

This chain uses TRBV10-3 with TRBJ1-1; no definite D call. Germline V gene data show CDR1 as ENHRY and CDR2 as SYGVKD. The CDR3 length is 13 residues. Trimming pared 8 bases from V and 3 bases from J, leaving 13 bases between. CDR3 sequence (DNA): TGTGCCATCTCTGGAGGAGGTCACACTGAAGCTTTCTTT. This gives the protein CAISGGGHTEAFF.

This clone was recorded only once. The rearrangement links TRBV5-4 to TRBJ1-1; D is unclear. The CDR3 is made up of 14 amino acids. From germline, CDR1 is SGHNT and CDR2 YYREEE (reference sequence). V was clipped by 1 base and J by 2 bases, with 9 bases between them. CDR3 in amino acids: CASSLTALNTEAFF. The CDR3 region has the DNA TGTGCCAGCAGCTTGACCGCGCTAAACACTGAAGCTTTCTTT.

V usage is TRBV6-5 and J usage is TRBJ2-2, with 10 bases fitting TRBD2. Germline CDR1 is MNHEY and CDR2 is SVGAGI. The ends lost 0 bases at V and 7 bases at J; junction bases unmatched: 5. This CDR3 has 16 residues. CDR3 DNA sequence: TGTGCCAGCAGTTACTCGAGCGGGGGGGTCGGCGGGGAGCTGTTTTTT. Translated: CASSYSSGGVGGELFF.

V gene TRBV7-2 combines with J gene TRBJ2-7, with 11 bases identical to TRBD2. V trimming: 5 bases; J trimming: 5 bases; junction bases outside the gene matches: 14. The CDR3 is 17 amino acids. Looked up from germline, CDR1 is SGHTA and CDR2 is FQGNSA. The CDR3 loop is CASSEGVAGGHGDEQYF. For the CDR3, the DNA is TGTGCCAGCAGCGAGGGGGTAGCGGGAGGGCACGGGGACGAGCAGTACTTC. Drawing the rest from reference TRBV7-2 and TRBJ2-7, the complete variable domain is GAGVSQSPSNKVTEKGKDVELRCDPISGHTALYWYRQSLGQGLEFLIYFQGNSAPDKSGLPSDRFSAERTGGSVSTLTIQRTQQEDSAVYLCASSEGVAGGHGDEQYFGPGTRLTVT.

The chain has TRBV29-1 and TRBJ1-1; D might be TRBD1 (5 bases). CDR1 SQVTM and CDR2 ANQGSEA come from the germline V gene. Trimming cost V 6 bases and J 11 bases, with 19 bases left between them. CDR3 size: 12 residues. CDR3 DNA: TGCAGCGTCCGCGGGACCACCGTTGAGGCTTTCTTT. As protein: CSVRGTTVEAFF.

The V call is TRBV5-1, the J call TRBJ2-1; 7 nucleotides agree with TRBD1. V lost 8 bases, J lost 0 bases, and 2 bases stayed unmatched. Germline V gene lookup returns CDR1 SGHRS and CDR2 YFSETQ. The CDR3 runs 13 residues. The CDR3 is CASGTDSYNEQFF. The CDR3 DNA sequence: TGCGCCAGTGGGACAGACTCCTACAATGAGCAGTTCTTC.

This chain uses TRBV25-1 with TRBJ1-1; TRBD1 might be the D (5 bases). The V gene's germline CDR1 is MGHDK and CDR2 SYGVNS. V was clipped by 3 bases and J by 4 bases, with 12 bases between them. The CDR3 loop spans 14 amino acids. The CDR3 DNA reads as TGTGCCAGCAGTGATCCCGCGGGGGGCACTGAAGCTTTCTTT. Residues: CASSDPAGGTEAFF.

This clone has more than one count but fewer than ten. The J gene is TRBJ1-1, the V gene TRBV5-1, with 10 positions matching TRBD1. Germline trimming cut 4 bases from V and 1 base from J; bases unmatched to any gene: 10. Germline V gene sequence: CDR1 SGHRS, CDR2 YFSETQ. This CDR3 spans 17 amino acids. The CDR3 protein is CASSLNPGQGRNTEAFF. The CDR3 bases are TGCGCCAGCAGCCTAAATCCGGGACAGGGGCGGAACACTGAAGCTTTCTTT.